The clone carrying this TCR beta chain was counted once. This sample is drawn from a study of blood T cell repertoires in COVID-19. Study-level information: Whether acute or convalescent, the COVID-19 samples came from the United States, Italy and Spain.

Method: immunoSEQ multiplex PCR; TCRdb's copy keeps in-frame clones and lacks some. In the table there are some 300,000 clones, 70% to 90% of which are singletons. This CDR3 has 16 amino acids. Unmatched junction bases numbered 8, after V lost 1 base and J lost 5 bases. Germline V CDR1 and CDR2: MGHRA, YSYEKL. The gene calls are TRBV4-1 and TRBJ2-5; 9 bases line up with TRBD2. Specimen: peripheral blood. This receptor was taken from a woman aged 45 to 65 with COVID-19, enrolled during active disease. As DNA, the CDR3 is TGCGCCAGCAGCCAAGGTGCAGCGGGAGGTGGGGAGACCCAGTACTTC. It encodes CASSQGAAGGGETQYF.